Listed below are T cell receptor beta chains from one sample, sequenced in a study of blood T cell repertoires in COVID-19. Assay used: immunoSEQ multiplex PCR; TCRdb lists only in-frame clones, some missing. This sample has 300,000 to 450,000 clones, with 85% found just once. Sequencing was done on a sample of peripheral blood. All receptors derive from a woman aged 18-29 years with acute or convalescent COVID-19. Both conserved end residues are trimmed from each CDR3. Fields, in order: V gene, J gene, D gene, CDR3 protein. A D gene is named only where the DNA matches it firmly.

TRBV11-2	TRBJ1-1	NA	ASSLGGRNTEAF
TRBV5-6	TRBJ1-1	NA	ASSFSPGTEAF
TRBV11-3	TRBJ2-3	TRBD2	ASSYGTSGETDTQY
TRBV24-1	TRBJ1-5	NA	ATSQGFQPQH
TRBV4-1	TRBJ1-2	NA	ASSQEWLANYGYT
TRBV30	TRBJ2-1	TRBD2	AWGTGTSDVDEQF
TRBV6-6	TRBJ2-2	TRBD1	ASSPGDSRGELF
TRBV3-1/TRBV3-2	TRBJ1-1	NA	ASSPNLNRDTEAF
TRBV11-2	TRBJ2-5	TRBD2	ASSFLAGGQETQY
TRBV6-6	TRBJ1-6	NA	ASSYEQGRNSPLH
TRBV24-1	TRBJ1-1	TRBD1	ATSDSGQGEAF
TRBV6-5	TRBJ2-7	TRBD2	ASMSGGISYEQY
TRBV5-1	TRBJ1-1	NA	ASSGGGENTEAF
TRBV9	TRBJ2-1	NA	ASSVGTTGNEQF
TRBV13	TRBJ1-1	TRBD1	ASSPTGGTEAF
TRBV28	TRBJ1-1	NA	ASTLRGNTEAF
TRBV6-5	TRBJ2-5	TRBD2	ASSLGLAGVMETQY
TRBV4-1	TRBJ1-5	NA	ASSQVGGGQPQH
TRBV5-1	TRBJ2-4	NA	ASSSLLQGWWKSIQY
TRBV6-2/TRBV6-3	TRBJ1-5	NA	ASSYDTTGLWSNQPQH
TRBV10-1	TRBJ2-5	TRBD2	ASSESVGLAGGLHQETQY
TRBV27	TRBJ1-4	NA	ASSDRGGSFNEKLF
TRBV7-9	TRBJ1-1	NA	ASSLTTGDMNTEAF
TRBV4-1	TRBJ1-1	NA	ASSQVGGEGPREAF
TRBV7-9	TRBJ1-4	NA	ASSFAGVGEKLF
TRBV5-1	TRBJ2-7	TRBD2	ASSIGTSGNYEQY
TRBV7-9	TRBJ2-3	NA	ASSPGGRTTDTQY
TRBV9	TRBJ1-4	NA	ASSAGGRPEKLF
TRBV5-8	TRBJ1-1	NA	ASSRGRIMGGGTEAF
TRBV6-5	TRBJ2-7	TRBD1	ASRGDREPGEQY
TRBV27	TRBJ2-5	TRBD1	ASSSHTRTGFLETQY
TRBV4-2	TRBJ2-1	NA	ASSQGGGTAYEQF
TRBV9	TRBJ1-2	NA	ASSPYSGYGYT
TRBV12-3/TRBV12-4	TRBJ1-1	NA	ASSSRVGTEAF
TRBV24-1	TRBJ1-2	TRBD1	ATSDPGTADGYT
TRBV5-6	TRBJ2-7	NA	ASSPDRSLNEQY
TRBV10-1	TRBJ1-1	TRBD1	ASSDRDRNTEAF
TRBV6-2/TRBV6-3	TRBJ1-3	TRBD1	ASSLTDRETGNTIY
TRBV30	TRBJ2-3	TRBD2	AWSPGRGAADTQY
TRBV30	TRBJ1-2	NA	AWSAQSLANYGYT
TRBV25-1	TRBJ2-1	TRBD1	ANPGQGANEQF
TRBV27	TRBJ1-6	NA	ASSSHGGANSPLH
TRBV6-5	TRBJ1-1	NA	ASSPRQGWDTEAF
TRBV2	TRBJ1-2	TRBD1	ASSGTGRDGYT
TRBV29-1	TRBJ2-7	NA	SVWWRGSEQY
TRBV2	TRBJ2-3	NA	ASRRGPRNTDTQY
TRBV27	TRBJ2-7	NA	ASSLSGTGSGYEQY
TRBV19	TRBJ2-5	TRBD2	ASSPLAGGQETQY
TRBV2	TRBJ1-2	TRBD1	ASSEQLGTGRGYT
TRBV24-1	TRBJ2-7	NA	ATSDLTDYEQY
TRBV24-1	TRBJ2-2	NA	ATSDLQAGELF